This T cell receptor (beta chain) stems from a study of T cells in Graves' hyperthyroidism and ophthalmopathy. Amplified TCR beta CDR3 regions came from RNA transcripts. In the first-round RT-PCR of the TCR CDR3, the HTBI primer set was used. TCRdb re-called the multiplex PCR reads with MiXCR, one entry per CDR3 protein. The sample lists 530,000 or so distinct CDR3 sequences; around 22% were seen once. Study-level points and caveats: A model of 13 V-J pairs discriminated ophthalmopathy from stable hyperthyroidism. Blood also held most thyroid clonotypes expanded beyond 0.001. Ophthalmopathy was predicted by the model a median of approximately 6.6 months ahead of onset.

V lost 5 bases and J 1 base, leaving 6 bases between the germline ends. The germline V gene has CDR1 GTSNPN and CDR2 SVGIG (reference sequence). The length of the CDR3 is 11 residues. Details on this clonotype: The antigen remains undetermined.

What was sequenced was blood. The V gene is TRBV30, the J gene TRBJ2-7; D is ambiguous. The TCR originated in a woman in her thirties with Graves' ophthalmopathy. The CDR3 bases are TGTGCCTGGGCCAATTCCTACGAGCAGTACTTC. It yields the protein CAWANSYEQYF.